The 10 T cell receptor beta chains below all came from one sample that was sequenced in a study of blood T cells in healthy people across ages. With a J-beta primer mix and a sample-barcoded 5' primer, a second PCR ran about 7 to 12 cycles. Using its own MiXCR run on the 5' RACE reads, TCRdb lists one record per CDR3 protein. The sample carries fewer than 2 million distinct CDR3 sequences, about 39% recorded once. The sequenced sample was blood. The receptors come from a human donor in good health.

This clonotype was counted many times. V and J are TRBV7-2 and TRBJ1-5; D possibly corresponds to TRBD1 (6 bases). From germline, CDR1 is SGHTA and CDR2 FQGNSA. V was pared by 5 bases and J by 6 bases, with 17 bases between. The CDR3 runs to 15 residues. The CDR3 DNA follows: TGTGCCAGCAGCGATAGGATTCAGGGGCCTCAGCCCCAGCATTTT. It is translated as CASSDRIQGPQPQHF. Looking up the rest from reference TRBV7-2 and TRBJ1-5 gives the full variable domain: GAGVSQSPSNKVTEKGKDVELRCDPISGHTALYWYRQSLGQGLEFLIYFQGNSAPDKSGLPSDRFSAERTGGSVSTLTIQRTQQEDSAVYLCASSDRIQGPQPQHFGDGTRLSIL.

The table lists this clonotype with a few counts. CDR3 loop: CSAHRGATNEKLFF. CDR3 bases: TGCAGTGCTCATAGGGGAGCAACTAATGAAAAACTGTTTTTT. V usage is TRBV20-1 and J usage is TRBJ1-4; perhaps TRBD1 as D (5 bases). Germline CDR1 reads DFQATT; CDR2 reads SNEGSKA (reference sequence). The V gene lost 5 bases and the J gene lost 0 bases, with 10 bases spanning the gap. The CDR3 consists of 14 residues.

The chain joins TRBV20-1 to TRBJ2-5; TRBD2 aligns across 7 bases. The CDR3 sequence is 12 residues long. V shed 3 bases, J shed 11 bases, and the junction held 9 bases outside the gene matches. Germline loops: CDR1 DFQATT, CDR2 SNEGSKA (reference sequence). The CDR3 reads CSARSGLTEQYF. The CDR3 coding sequence is TGCAGTGCTAGGTCGGGACTAACTGAGCAGTACTTC.

The chain joins TRBV20-1 to TRBJ2-3; TRBD2 agrees at 8 bases. Germline V gives CDR1 DFQATT, CDR2 SNEGSKA (reference sequence). The CDR3 runs to 14 residues. With 5 bases clipped from V and 2 bases from J, the junction kept 6 bases outside the gene matches. CDR3 amino acids: CSAQLAGTTDTQYF. CDR3 coding DNA: TGCAGTGCTCAATTAGCGGGGACCACAGATACGCAGTATTTT.

The rearrangement links TRBV9 to TRBJ2-1, with D hard to call. The CDR3 has 14 residues. Germline lookup yields CDR1 SGDLS and CDR2 YYNGEE. The germline V and J ends were trimmed by 3 bases and 0 bases, with 7 bases remaining between them. The CDR3 coding sequence is TGTGCCAGCAGCGGAACCGGCTCCTACAATGAGCAGTTCTTC. Residues: CASSGTGSYNEQFF.

The chain is built from TRBV6-5 and TRBJ2-1; unclear D gene. Germline V gene data show CDR1 as MNHEY and CDR2 as SVGAGI. V lost 6 bases to trimming and J lost 0 bases, with 9 bases between them. This CDR3 has 14 residues. CDR3 nucleotides: TGTGCCAGCAGCGATACATCCTCCTACAATGAGCAGTTCTTC. It yields the protein CASSDTSSYNEQFF.

The rearrangement links TRBV12-3 or TRBV12-4 to TRBJ2-7; D may correspond to TRBD1 or TRBD2 (5 bases each). Trimming left V 5 bases short and J 2 bases short, with 19 bases between. The CDR3 has 16 residues. This CDR3 is CASSPRIPGRTYEQYF. DNA for the CDR3: TGTGCCAGCAGTCCCCGAATACCGGGACGGACCTACGAGCAGTACTTC.

Comments on this clonotype: The junction differs from germline at one of its ends, possibly a read error. This sequence joins TRBV7-7 and TRBJ1-2; 9 nucleotides match TRBD1. This CDR3 has 21 amino acids. The germline gives CDR1 SSHAT, CDR2 FNYEAQ (reference sequence). The CDR3 nucleotides read TGTGCTAGCAGACCGGGGGGACCCTATGGACAGGGGTCTTCGACAAGCTATGGCTACACCTTC. It yields the protein CASRPGGPYGQGSSTSYGYTF.

This clonotype was detected only a few times. The CDR3 DNA is TGCAGCGTTGCCACGGGACTCGGGGGTGAAAAACTGTTTTTT. Translation: CSVATGLGGEKLFF. The rearrangement uses TRBV29-1 and TRBJ1-4; maybe TRBD1 (5 bases). V gave up 4 bases and J gave up 7 bases, with 16 bases separating them. Looked up from germline, CDR1 is SQVTM and CDR2 is ANQGSEA. The CDR3 covers 14 residues. The whole variable domain, filled in from reference TRBV29-1 and TRBJ1-4, reads SAVISQKPSRDICQRGTSLTIQCQVDSQVTMMFWYRQQPGQSLTLIATANQGSEATYESGFVIDKFPISRPNLTFSTLTVSNMSPEDSSIYLCSVATGLGGEKLFFGSGTQLSVL.

The genes are TRBV10-3 and TRBJ2-7; 8 positions agree with TRBD1. V lost 10 bases, J lost 5 bases, and 10 bases stayed unmatched. The germline V gene has CDR1 ENHRY and CDR2 SYGVKD. This CDR3 is built from 13 residues. CDR3 in DNA: TGTGCCAATCGAGGGACAGGACTTAACGAGCAGTACTTC. Translating gives CANRGTGLNEQYF.